The T cell receptor beta chain under discussion was sequenced for a study of cytomegalovirus exposure and HLA in healthy donors. Germline values: CDR1 SGHTA, CDR2 FQGNSA. This CDR3 has 14 amino acids. The V gene end was trimmed by 3 bases and the J gene end by 3 bases; junction bases not matched to a gene: 3. In the PCR, 60 Vbeta and 13 Jbeta primers were used. Method: immunoSEQ multiplex PCR; TCRdb's copy keeps in-frame clones and lacks some. The data show about 200,000 clones, under 90% seen once. Notes on this clone: Antigen: not known.

Study results and limitations: TCR beta chains associated with HLA were, in a later analysis, more clonally expanded than equally common others.

This clonotype was sampled from a boy aged 2 to 10 in good health and CMV-seronegative. The specimen was PBMCs. This rearrangement joins TRBV7-2 to TRBJ2-5; the match to TRBD2 covers 8 bases. CDR3 nucleotide sequence: TGTGCCAGCAGCTTGAGCGGGGGTAAAGAGACCCAGTACTTC. Encoded protein: CASSLSGGKETQYF.